This T cell receptor beta chain was sequenced in a study of T-cell reconstitution after alpha-beta-depleted transplantation in children. Study outcomes and limitations: Diversity of TCRbeta at day 60 was high in some patients, arising from surviving recipient T cells and thymic progenitors. Once a year had passed after transplant, T-cell counts and diversity came mostly from newly produced T cells.

Unique molecular identifiers featured in how the TCRbeta library was prepared. In TCRdb, the PCR reads were re-called with MiXCR into one record per CDR3 protein. Among about 300,000 distinct CDR3 sequences listed, about 9.5% were seen once. The germline gives CDR1 SGHTA, CDR2 FQGTGA. CDR3 length equals 15 residues. V gave up 5 bases and J gave up 0 bases, with 10 bases separating them. This clonotype was detected only a few times. Its antigen is not identified. The sample consisted of PBMCs, taken before TCRalphabeta/CD19-depleted stem cell transplant. V gene TRBV7-3 combines with J gene TRBJ2-2, with unresolved D. The TCR comes from a boy under two years old with acute myeloid leukemia, due to receive a stem cell transplant. DNA of the CDR3: TGTGCCAGCAGCCTGACACCTTCGAACACCGGGGAGCTGTTTTTT. Protein sequence: CASSLTPSNTGELFF.